This passage covers 2 T cell receptor beta chains from one sample sequenced in a study of T-cell reconstitution after alpha-beta-depleted transplantation in children. The library targeted TCRbeta and was prepared with unique molecular identifiers. Using its own MiXCR run on the PCR reads, TCRdb lists one record per CDR3 protein. The sample consists of 490,000 or so distinct CDR3 sequences, 12% of them appearing once. The sequences come from PBMCs from the stem cell graft donor, collected from the stem cell graft. The receptors were gathered from a human donor who donated a stem cell graft to a child with combined immunodeficiency.

This clonotype was counted at least ten times. The chain combines TRBV15 with TRBJ2-1, with 8 bases that match TRBD2. CDR1 and CDR2 from the germline V gene are LNHNV and YYDKDF (reference sequence). V lost 0 bases and J lost 8; bases outside the gene matches: 9. The CDR3 consists of 16 residues. This CDR3 reads CATSRDLAGGGDEQFF. Here the CDR3 DNA reads TGTGCCACCAGCAGAGATCTTGCGGGAGGAGGGGATGAGCAGTTCTTC. The full variable domain, completed using reference TRBV15 and TRBJ2-1, is DAMVIQNPRYQVTQFGKPVTLSCSQTLNHNVMYWYQQKSSQAPKLLFHYYDKDFNNEADTPDNFQSRRPNTSFCFLDIRSPGLGDTAMYLCATSRDLAGGGDEQFFGPGTRLTVL.

The gene calls are TRBV20-1 and TRBJ2-3, with 8 bases aligning to TRBD2. The V segment lost 6 bases and the J segment 7 bases; nucleotides outside the gene matches: 15. The CDR3 sequence is 15 residues long. The germline gives CDR1 DFQATT, CDR2 SNEGSKA (reference sequence). Written as DNA, the CDR3 is TGCAGTGCCTCGTCTGGAGCGGGAGCTATAAATACGCAGTATTTT. This codes for CSASSGAGAINTQYF.